The 30 T cell receptor beta chains listed next were all sequenced from one sample in a study of tumor and adjacent non-tumor tissue in lung cancer. The template was RNA from unsorted bulk tissue. TCRbeta libraries were built with three rounds of nested PCR, modified from ARM-PCR. TCRdb reprocessed the multiplex PCR reads via MiXCR and lists one record per CDR3 protein. The profile shows under 250,000 distinct CDR3 sequences, less than 80% of them singletons. Specimen: lung tumor tissue. These TCRs come from a man in his fifties or sixties with non-small cell lung cancer.

As to this clonotype: The junction does not match germline at one end; this may be a read error. The chain couples TRBV11-2 to TRBJ1-5; D remains unclear. CDR3 length equals 15 residues. Germline V gene lookup returns CDR1 SGHAT and CDR2 FQNNGV. The CDR3 protein is CASSLGVTAHKPRHF. CDR3 in DNA: TGTGCCAGCAGCTTAGGTGTAACAGCTCATAAGCCCCGGCATTTT.

A remark on this clonotype: The junction does not match germline at one end; this may be a read error. The V call is TRBV4-3, the J call TRBJ1-1; the D is unclear. The germline CDR1 and CDR2 sequences are LGHNA and YSLEER. The CDR3 covers 12 residues. CDR3 nucleotide sequence: TGCGCCAGCAGAAATATGAACACTGAAGCTTTATTT. This encodes CASRNMNTEALF.

This clonotype was found a few times. This chain links TRBV7-9 with TRBJ2-1, with a possible D match to TRBD1 (5 bases). V lost 4 bases, J lost 5 bases, and 21 bases lay in between. This CDR3 comprises 17 residues. Germline assignment: CDR1 SEHNR and CDR2 FQNEAQ (reference sequence). CDR3 loop: CASSWLGRDANDNEQFF. As DNA, the CDR3 is TGTGCCAGCAGCTGGCTTGGCAGGGATGCCAATGACAATGAGCAGTTCTTC.

The CDR3 DNA sequence: TGCAGTGCTAGTGGGGCCGGGACGGCTAACTATGGCTACACCTTC. Its protein product is CSASGAGTANYGYTF. The rearrangement links TRBV20-1 to TRBJ1-2; possibly TRBD1 for D (5 bases). The CDR3 covers 15 residues. CDR1 and CDR2 from the germline V gene are DFQATT and SNEGSKA (reference sequence). Trimming pared 3 bases from V and 0 bases from J, leaving 14 bases between.

The genes are TRBV11-2 and TRBJ2-3; 10 positions match TRBD2. The CDR3 extends over 15 amino acids. CDR1 is SGHAT, CDR2 FQNNGV, per germline. Trimming at V came to 2 bases and at J to 11 bases, leaving 10 bases not matched to a gene. The CDR3 reads CASSLLAGETNMQYF. CDR3 nucleotides: TGTGCCAGCAGCTTACTAGCGGGGGAAACGAATATGCAGTATTTT.

The chain recombines TRBV11-3 with TRBJ2-7; no clear D. V lost 10 bases and J 3 bases, leaving 22 bases between the germline ends. The CDR3 runs 15 residues. Germline V lookup: CDR1 SGHNT, CDR2 YENEEA. CDR3 sequence (DNA): TGTGCCAAGAGCTCCTCAGCGTGCATCGACTACGAGCAGTACTTC. Translating it yields CAKSSSACIDYEQYF.

The chain carries TRBV6-1 and TRBJ2-1, with 7 bases matching TRBD2. The CDR3 runs 17 residues. Germline loops: CDR1 MNHNS, CDR2 SASEGT. V shed 3 bases and J 2 bases; nucleotides not matched to a gene: 10. The CDR3, as DNA: TGTGCCAGCAGTGAGGGGTCGGGGGGACTGCCCTACAATGAGCAGTTCTTC. It codes for CASSEGSGGLPYNEQFF.

Turning to this clonotype: The junction shows a germline mismatch at one end, possibly a read error. The chain has TRBV5-1 and TRBJ2-3; 7 nucleotides match TRBD2. This CDR3 region has 17 residues. Germline CDR1 and CDR2: SGHRS and YFSETQ. The CDR3 is CASSLGRGSDPTYGQYF. The CDR3 bases are TGCGCCAGCAGCTTGGGGCGGGGGAGCGACCCCACATACGGGCAGTATTTC.

The V call is TRBV11-1, the J call TRBJ2-1; 12 bases agree with TRBD2. The germline CDR1 and CDR2 sequences are SGHAT and FQDESV (reference sequence). The CDR3 loop spans 17 amino acids. The trim removed 2 bases at V and 5 bases at J, leaving 7 bases unmatched. The CDR3 DNA sequence: TGTGCCAGCAGCTTAACTCAGCTAGCGGGAGGGAACAATGAGCAGTTCTTC. Protein product: CASSLTQLAGGNNEQFF.

This chain's CDR3 is CASGSEGVNEKLFF. CDR3 coding DNA: TGTGCCAGCGGTTCGGAGGGGGTTAATGAAAAACTGTTTTTT. This chain connects TRBV4-2 to TRBJ1-4; possible D gene TRBD1, 6 bases. Between the trimmed V and J ends, which lost 8 bases and 4 bases, there was a span of 14 bases. Germline assignment: CDR1 LGHNA and CDR2 YNFKEQ. This CDR3 spans 14 amino acids.

With regard to this clonotype: With a much larger clone just one base away, this may be a read error. The final CDR3 position lacks the conserved phenylalanine or tryptophan, pointing to a likely read error. The chain joins TRBV4-3 to TRBJ2-2, with D perhaps matching TRBD1 or TRBD2 (5 bases each). Germline V gene lookup returns CDR1 LGHNA and CDR2 YSLEER. This CDR3 is built from 16 residues. Trimming took 1 base from V and 4 from J, leaving 13 bases between them. The CDR3 DNA is TGCGCCAGCAGCCAAGTCGGGGCGCGGGTCACCGGGGAGCTGTTTGTT. Protein product: CASSQVGARVTGELFV.

Comment on this clonotype: At one of its ends the junction is not consistent with the germline gene, which may arise from a read error. The chain couples TRBV11-2 to TRBJ1-4; 8 nucleotides line up with TRBD1. CDR1 SGHAT and CDR2 FQNNGV come from the germline V gene. The CDR3 is 15 amino acids. The CDR3 loop is CASSPQTTGDEKLSF. The DNA of the CDR3 is TGTGCCAGCAGCCCACAGACGACAGGGGACGAAAAACTGTCTTTT.

This clonotype was recorded once. This chain uses TRBV12-3 or TRBV12-4 with TRBJ2-2, with TRBD2 identical over 16 bases. V dropped 2 bases and J dropped 6; count of bases not matched to a gene: 9. The CDR3 loop spans 19 amino acids. The CDR3 reads CASSLSLGLAGGCSGELFF. The CDR3 DNA is TGTGCCAGCAGTTTAAGCCTGGGACTAGCGGGAGGGTGCTCCGGGGAGCTGTTTTTT.

About this clonotype itself: A much more abundant neighbour one base away suggests this may be a read error. The V call is TRBV19, the J call TRBJ2-1, with D possibly TRBD2 on 6 matching bases. This CDR3 has 15 residues. Germline assignment: CDR1 LNHDA and CDR2 SQIVND (reference sequence). The V and J ends lost 2 bases and 7 bases respectively, with 15 bases between them. CDR3 sequence reads: CASSITYGGRNEQFF. In nucleotides, the CDR3 is TGTGCCAGTAGTATAACCTACGGGGGTCGGAATGAGCAGTTCTTC.

On this clonotype: One junction end disagrees with the germline gene, perhaps due to a read error. The chain carries TRBV24-1 and TRBJ2-2; the match to TRBD1 covers 7 bases. The CDR3 is 14 residues long. CDR1 and CDR2 from the germline V gene are KGHDR and SFDVKD. CDR3 sequence (DNA): TGTGTCACCAGTTTACAGGGGACCACCGGGGAGCAGTTTTTT. Protein product: CVTSLQGTTGEQFF.

In regard to this clonotype: One end of the junction varies from germline; a read error may be responsible. The chain joins TRBV7-9 to TRBJ2-5; the D gene is possibly TRBD2 (5 bases). This CDR3 contains 13 residues. CDR1 and CDR2 from the germline V gene are SEHNR and FQNEAQ (reference sequence). The CDR3 protein is CACSLDLARAQYF. The CDR3 DNA is TGTGCCTGCAGCTTGGACTTAGCGAGGGCCCAGTACTTC.

On this clonotype itself: In this CDR3 the conserved last residue, phenylalanine or tryptophan, is missing, so a read error is likely. The V gene is TRBV19, the J gene TRBJ2-1; D ambiguous. Germline V lookup: CDR1 LNHDA, CDR2 SQIVND (reference sequence). The CDR3 is 16 amino acids. V was trimmed by 6 bases and J by 2 bases, leaving 17 bases between them. The CDR3 DNA reads TGTGCCAGTAGGGACCCCACCCCAAAAACCTACAATGAGCAGTTCATC. Protein product: CASRDPTPKTYNEQFI.

As regards this clonotype: This clone may be a read error of a much larger clone one base away. Given the absence of the conserved phenylalanine or tryptophan at the CDR3 end, a read error is likely. This sequence joins TRBV29-1 and TRBJ2-2; D is unclear. Germline V gene data show CDR1 as SQVTM and CDR2 as ANQGSEA. V lost 3 bases and J lost 10, with 18 bases in between. The CDR3 covers 14 residues. CDR3 sequence reads: CSVDGLKDLPELFL. In DNA, the CDR3 is TGCAGCGTTGATGGGCTAAAAGACCTTCCGGAGCTGTTTCTT.

Note on this clonotype: Possible read error: a much larger clone is one base away. V and J are TRBV6-5 and TRBJ1-6; weak D call: TRBD1 (6 bases). This CDR3 is 14 amino acids long. The germline gives CDR1 MNHEY, CDR2 SVGAGI. The CDR3 here is CASRPHGGASPLNF. The CDR3 DNA sequence: TGTGCCAGCAGGCCCCATGGGGGGGCATCACCCCTCAACTTT.

Note on this clonotype: An end of the junction differs from the germline gene, which may be a read error. V and J are TRBV5-4 and TRBJ2-1; 8 nucleotides agree with TRBD2. This CDR3 has 17 amino acids. CDR1 is SGHNT and CDR2 is YYREEE in the germline V gene (reference sequence). CDR3 sequence: CASNPGLAAFAYDEQFF. The CDR3 coding sequence is TGTGCCAGCAATCCCGGACTAGCAGCCTTCGCCTACGATGAGCAGTTCTTC.

The chain links TRBV20-1 to TRBJ1-6; D unresolved. The germline V and J ends were trimmed by 2 bases and 1 base, with 6 bases remaining between them. The CDR3 consists of 14 residues. Looked up from germline, CDR1 is DFQATT and CDR2 is SNEGSKA (reference sequence). The CDR3 region is CSARYGSYNSPLHF. CDR3 DNA: TGCAGTGCTAGATACGGATCCTATAATTCACCCCTCCACTTT.

To note about this clonotype: Compared with germline, one end of the junction differs, possibly owing to a read error. The chain's CDR3 is CASSRTGQGNERFF. The DNA of the CDR3 is TGCGCCAGCAGCCGAACGGGACAGGGGAATGAGCGGTTCTTC. This chain uses TRBV5-1 with TRBJ2-1; 10 bases are shared with TRBD1. Germline loops: CDR1 SGHRS, CDR2 YFSETQ. The CDR3 has 14 amino acids.

The chain uses TRBV29-1 and TRBJ1-1; maybe TRBD1 (6 bases). Per the germline V gene, CDR1 is SQVTM and CDR2 is ANQGSEA. Trimming left V 4 bases short and J 0 bases short, with 18 bases between. This CDR3 spans 16 amino acids. CDR3 coding DNA: TGCAGCGTTGGCTTAGGGGGATCGGTCCTGAACACTGAAGCTTTCTTT. Its protein product is CSVGLGGSVLNTEAFF.

As regards this clonotype: Germline and junction disagree at one end, which may indicate a read error. The gene calls are TRBV28 and TRBJ2-7; the match to TRBD2 covers 12 bases. This CDR3 is built from 17 residues. Germline V CDR1 and CDR2: MDHEN, SYDVKM. CDR3 sequence: CASSSGEWTSGAREQYF. The CDR3 region has the DNA TGTGCTAGCAGTTCGGGTGAATGGACTAGCGGGGCGCGCGAGCAGTACTTC.

This clonotype has a count of ten or more. The chain links TRBV29-1 to TRBJ2-5; the match to TRBD1 covers 8 bases. V lost 4 bases, J lost 4 bases, and 5 bases stayed unmatched. The CDR3 length is 13 residues. CDR1 is SQVTM, CDR2 ANQGSEA, per germline. CDR3 in DNA: TGCAGCGTTGTGACAGGGGATGGAGAGACCCAGTACTTC. This gives the protein CSVVTGDGETQYF.

The chain recombines TRBV4-1 with TRBJ2-7, with 11 nucleotides matching TRBD2. This CDR3 has 16 residues. The V gene end was trimmed by 0 bases and the J gene end by 4 bases; junction bases not matched to a gene: 5. From germline, CDR1 is MGHRA and CDR2 YSYEKL. For the CDR3, the DNA is TGCGCCAGCAGCCAAGATCGATTAGCGGGAGGGTACGAGCAGTACTTC. Its protein product is CASSQDRLAGGYEQYF.

Remarks on this clonotype: Given the absence of the conserved phenylalanine or tryptophan at the CDR3 end, a read error is likely. The chain recombines TRBV11-3 with TRBJ2-1; D is unresolved. The CDR3 runs to 13 residues. The germline V gene has CDR1 SGHNT and CDR2 YENEEA. The DNA of the CDR3 is TGTGCCAGCAGTTCCGACGGATACAATAAGCAGTTCATT. It specifies CASSSDGYNKQFI.

On this clonotype: At one end the junction does not follow the germline gene, possibly because of a read error. This sequence joins TRBV20-1 and TRBJ2-1; 14 nucleotides align to TRBD2. There are 18 residues in the CDR3. Per germline, CDR1 DFQATT and CDR2 SNEGSKA (reference sequence). CDR3 bases: TGCAGTGCCCCACGGACTAGCGGGGGGTTCAGGGGGAACAATGATCAGTTTTTC. It specifies CSAPRTSGGFRGNNDQFF.

Concerning this clonotype: One end of the junction is discordant with germline, which a read error may explain. The V call is TRBV6-5, the J call TRBJ1-1; no definite D call. Per germline, CDR1 MNHEY and CDR2 SVGAGI. The CDR3 is 14 residues long. CDR3 sequence reads: CASSLRADLGETFF. The CDR3 coding sequence is TGTGCCAGTAGTCTCCGGGCGGACTTAGGTGAAACTTTCTTT.

Comment on this clonotype: This clone may be a read error of a much larger clone one base away. The genes are TRBV6-2 or TRBV6-3 and TRBJ2-7, with 7 nucleotides matching TRBD1. CDR1 MNHEY and CDR2 SVGEGT come from the germline V gene. The length of the CDR3 is 12 residues. CDR3 amino acids: CASTDRAYEKYF. CDR3 sequence (DNA): TGTGCCAGCACCGACAGGGCCTACGAGAAGTACTTC.